The 15 T cell receptor beta chains given below trace back to one sample, sequenced in a study of T cell changes during pregnancy in multiple sclerosis. TCRdb keeps only in-frame clones here, not all; method: immunoSEQ multiplex PCR. This sample has about 110,000 clones, with more than 85% found just once. Sequenced material: peripheral blood, taken after pregnancy. These receptors were collected from a female donor with multiple sclerosis, enrolled in a pregnancy study.

CDR3 coding DNA: TGCAGCGTTGAAGATCGGCTAGCGGGGGGGTTTAACTTGAATGAGCAGTTCTTC. Protein: CSVEDRLAGGFNLNEQFF. The J gene is TRBJ2-1, the V gene TRBV29-1, with 12 nucleotides matching TRBD2. Germline CDR1 is SQVTM and CDR2 is ANQGSEA. The J segment lost 7 bases and the V segment lost 0 bases, leaving 13 bases of the junction unmatched. There are 18 residues in the CDR3.

The V call is TRBV19, the J call TRBJ1-2; 8 positions match TRBD1. J gave up 5 bases and V 4 bases, and 6 bases lay outside the gene matches. Germline V CDR1 and CDR2: LNHDA, SQIVND (reference sequence). This CDR3 spans 14 amino acids. The CDR3 DNA is TGTGCCAGTAGTAACGGACAGGGCCCATATGGCTACACCTTC. Amino acid sequence: CASSNGQGPYGYTF.

The chain carries TRBV7-2 and TRBJ1-1, with TRBD1 as a possible D gene (5 bases). This CDR3 spans 16 amino acids. V was clipped by 5 bases and J by 6 bases, with 22 bases between them. Germline values: CDR1 SGHTA, CDR2 FQGNSA. In DNA, the CDR3 is TGTGCCAGCAGCGCGCTCTTCCGGGACTCAGAACCTGAAGCTTTCTTT. It translates to CASSALFRDSEPEAFF.

This rearrangement joins TRBV27 to TRBJ1-5; D gene ambiguous. This CDR3 spans 14 amino acids. Per germline, CDR1 MNHEY and CDR2 SMNVEV (reference sequence). The V end was cut by 5 bases, the J end by 1 base, with 9 bases between. In nucleotides, the CDR3 is TGTGCCAGCAGTACGACGGGAAGCAATCAGCCCCAGCATTTT. Amino acids: CASSTTGSNQPQHF.

The chain has TRBV7-8 and TRBJ1-5; TRBD1 matches at 12 bases. The CDR3 runs to 15 residues. J gave up 6 bases and V 7 bases, and 7 bases lay outside the gene matches. CDR1 and CDR2 (germline): SGHVS, FQNEAQ. Here the CDR3 DNA reads TGTGCCAGCACTTCTCGGGACAGGGGGCTTCAGCCCCAGCATTTT. It encodes CASTSRDRGLQPQHF.

The genes are TRBV5-1 and TRBJ2-7, with a tentative D call TRBD1 (5 bases). The CDR3 sequence is 12 residues long. The V and J ends lost 5 bases and 5 bases respectively, with 11 bases between them. Germline V gives CDR1 SGHRS, CDR2 YFSETQ. CDR3 DNA: TGCGCCAGCAGTTACGACAGCAACGAGCAGTACTTC. This encodes CASSYDSNEQYF.

The CDR3 nucleotides are TGTGCCAGCAGCCAAGGGCCAGGTCGGGGCTATAATTCACCCCTCCACTTT. Protein sequence: CASSQGPGRGYNSPLHF. This sequence joins TRBV4-2 and TRBJ1-6; the D is unclear. Between the trimmed V and J ends, which lost 1 base and 3 bases, there was a span of 13 bases. This CDR3 region has 17 residues. CDR1 and CDR2 (germline): LGHNA, YNFKEQ.

This chain uses TRBV7-2 with TRBJ2-1; TRBD1 aligns across 8 bases. The CDR3 sequence is 17 residues long. CDR1 is SGHTA, CDR2 FQGNSA, per germline. Unmatched junction bases numbered 6, after V lost 2 bases and J lost 0 bases. CDR3 in amino acids: CASSLNHRGASYNEQFF. As DNA, the CDR3 is TGTGCCAGCAGCTTAAACCACAGGGGGGCCTCCTACAATGAGCAGTTCTTC.

This clone is a singleton in its sample. The chain is built from TRBV10-3 and TRBJ2-5, with D possibly being TRBD2 (5 bases). The germline CDR1 and CDR2 sequences are ENHRY and SYGVKD. V lost 0 bases and J lost 2, with 10 bases in between. The CDR3 has 15 amino acids. The CDR3 reads CAISESGSGQETQYF. The CDR3 DNA sequence: TGTGCCATCAGTGAGTCTGGCTCGGGACAAGAGACCCAGTACTTC.

This chain links TRBV7-3 with TRBJ2-3, with 9 nucleotides matching TRBD1. Germline CDR1 SGHTA, CDR2 FQGTGA. With V trimmed by 4 bases and J by 3 bases, 5 bases remained unmatched. CDR3 length: 15 residues. CDR3 nucleotides: TGTGCCAGCAGCTCGACAGGGGGTTGGACAGATACGCAGTATTTT. It codes for CASSSTGGWTDTQYF. The variable domain in full, completed from reference TRBV7-3 and TRBJ2-3, reads GAGVSQTPSNKVTEKGKYVELRCDPISGHTALYWYRQSLGQGPEFLIYFQGTGAADDSGLPNDRFFAVRPEGSVSTLKIQRTERGDSAVYLCASSSTGGWTDTQYFGPGTRLTVL.

The chain couples TRBV10-3 to TRBJ2-2; 7 nucleotides agree with TRBD2. The V segment lost 7 bases and the J segment 2 bases; nucleotides outside the gene matches: 7. The length of the CDR3 is 15 residues. The V gene's germline CDR1 is ENHRY and CDR2 SYGVKD. CDR3 loop: CAIMRGNFNTGELFF. DNA of the CDR3: TGTGCCATCATGCGGGGGAATTTTAACACCGGGGAGCTGTTTTTT.

This chain uses TRBV14 with TRBJ2-7; D uncertain. V dropped 2 bases and J dropped 3 bases, with 11 bases sitting between them. CDR1 and CDR2 (germline): SGHDN, FVKESK. The CDR3 contains 14 residues. The CDR3 nucleotides read TGTGCCAGCAGCCAATTGTACGGAGACTACGAGCAGTACTTC. Amino acid sequence: CASSQLYGDYEQYF.

J is TRBJ1-1 and V is TRBV11-1; weak D call: TRBD1 (5 bases). V shed 2 bases and J shed 8 bases, with 12 bases lying between them. The CDR3 is 13 residues long. Germline CDR1 is SGHAT and CDR2 is FQDESV (reference sequence). CDR3 loop: CASSLFGGSEAFF. CDR3 nucleotide sequence: TGTGCCAGCAGCTTATTTGGGGGGAGCGAAGCTTTCTTT. Drawing the rest from reference TRBV11-1 and TRBJ1-1, the complete variable domain is EAEVAQSPRYKITEKSQAVAFWCDPISGHATLYWYRQILGQGPELLVQFQDESVVDDSQLPKDRFSAERLKGVDSTLKIQPAELGDSAMYLCASSLFGGSEAFFGQGTRLTVV.

The table lists this clone with a few counts. The chain combines TRBV12-5 with TRBJ1-6; D unresolved. The V and J ends lost 9 bases and 9 bases respectively, with 18 bases between them. There are 14 residues in the CDR3. Germline CDR1 and CDR2: LGHNT and FRNRAP. As DNA, the CDR3 is TGTGCTAGCGTCCCTTCAGGCCTGGCTTCACCCCTCCACTTT. Its translation: CASVPSGLASPLHF.

The chain joins TRBV2 to TRBJ2-7; no reliable D call. The V and J ends lost 4 bases and 6 bases respectively, with 10 bases between them. This CDR3 region has 12 residues. Germline CDR1 reads SNHLY; CDR2 reads FYNNEI. The CDR3 DNA is TGTGCCAGCAGTGTGGTCCCGGGCGAGCAGTACTTC. Translated, it gives CASSVVPGEQYF.